Shown below are 21 T cell receptor beta chains from a single sample sequenced in a study of blood T cell repertoires in COVID-19. The assay was immunoSEQ multiplex PCR, and TCRdb's table has in-frame clones only and misses some. The sample shows about 72,000 clones, 82% of them seen only once. The material sequenced was peripheral blood. These TCRs come from a man aged 60-69 years with acute or convalescent COVID-19.

The genes are TRBV10-3 and TRBJ2-2, with 8 bases that match TRBD2. Trimming cost V 4 bases and J 7 bases; bases outside gene matches: 8. Germline V CDR1 and CDR2: ENHRY, SYGVKD. There are 15 residues in the CDR3. CDR3 protein: CAISASSGGLGELFF. The CDR3 DNA follows: TGTGCCATCAGTGCAAGCAGCGGGGGACTCGGGGAGCTGTTTTTT.

This clone was seen only once. The rearrangement uses TRBV19 and TRBJ1-1; D gene ambiguous. The length of the CDR3 is 12 residues. The V gene's germline CDR1 is LNHDA and CDR2 SQIVND (reference sequence). V was cut by 3 bases and J by 5 bases, with 7 bases left in between. CDR3 DNA sequence: TGTGCCAGTAGTATCCCCGGGACTGAAGCTTTCTTT. Residues: CASSIPGTEAFF.

The chain uses TRBV7-2 and TRBJ1-4; TRBD1 agrees at 9 bases. After removal of 3 bases from V and 5 bases from J, the junction contained 4 bases not matched to a gene. CDR3 size: 15 residues. Germline V gives CDR1 SGHTA, CDR2 FQGNSA. CDR3 DNA sequence: TGTGCCAGCAGCTTCGGGGGGACAGGGAATGAAAAACTGTTTTTT. Translating gives CASSFGGTGNEKLFF.

J is TRBJ2-7 and V is TRBV9, with unresolved D. Looked up from germline, CDR1 is SGDLS and CDR2 is YYNGEE. The CDR3 totals 14 residues. The ends were cut back, 0 bases at V and 5 bases at J, with 12 bases in the middle. The CDR3 sequence: CASSVGHTKDEQYF. The DNA of the CDR3 is TGTGCCAGCAGCGTAGGACACACCAAGGACGAGCAGTACTTC.

V is TRBV30 and J is TRBJ2-7, with 8 bases that match TRBD1. The CDR3 sequence is 14 residues long. The ends lost 0 bases at V and 2 bases at J; junction bases unmatched: 3. CDR1 GTSNPN and CDR2 SVGIG come from the germline V gene (reference sequence). The CDR3 nucleotides read TGTGCCTGGAGTGTACAGGGGGGTACCTACGAGCAGTACTTC. Amino acids: CAWSVQGGTYEQYF.

The J gene is TRBJ2-3, the V gene TRBV2, with D perhaps matching TRBD2 (7 bases). The germline V gene encodes CDR1 SNHLY and CDR2 FYNNEI. The V end was cut by 7 bases, the J end by 0 bases, with 23 bases between. The CDR3 sequence is 18 residues long. The CDR3 DNA is TGTGCCAGCACTTCCCGGTGGGGGGGGCCTGCTAGCACAGATACGCAGTATTTT. Its translation: CASTSRWGGPASTDTQYF. The variable domain in full, completed from reference TRBV2 and TRBJ2-3, reads EPEVTQTPSHQVTQMGQEVILRCVPISNHLYFYWYRQILGQKVEFLVSFYNNEISEKSEIFDDQFSVERPDGSNFTLKIRSTKLEDSAMYFCASTSRWGGPASTDTQYFGPGTRLTVL.

This clone was seen only once. This chain uses TRBV4-3 with TRBJ1-6; 9 nucleotides match TRBD1. The J segment lost 10 bases and the V segment lost 3 bases, leaving 7 bases of the junction unmatched. CDR3 length: 15 residues. Germline lookup yields CDR1 LGHNA and CDR2 YSLEER. The CDR3 coding sequence is TGCGCCAGCAGCCAGCGGGGACAGGGCAACTCACCCCTCCACTTT. Its protein product is CASSQRGQGNSPLHF.

V gene TRBV24-1 combines with J gene TRBJ2-3; TRBD1 matches 8 bases. Germline V CDR1 and CDR2: KGHDR, SFDVKD. The CDR3 contains 15 residues. With V trimmed by 2 bases and J by 3 bases, 3 bases remained unmatched. Here the CDR3 DNA reads TGTGCCACCAGTGATTCAAGGACAGGGACAGATACGCAGTATTTT. As protein: CATSDSRTGTDTQYF.

This sequence joins TRBV7-2 and TRBJ2-7; TRBD1 matches at 12 bases. The CDR3 loop spans 17 amino acids. The J segment lost 6 bases and the V segment lost 5 bases, leaving 14 bases of the junction unmatched. CDR1 and CDR2 from the germline V gene are SGHTA and FQGNSA. CDR3 amino acids: CASSPWKVGTGGGEQYF. Here the CDR3 DNA reads TGTGCCAGCAGCCCTTGGAAGGTGGGGACAGGGGGCGGCGAGCAGTACTTC.

The rearrangement uses TRBV5-1 and TRBJ2-5; no clear D gene. Germline assignment: CDR1 SGHRS and CDR2 YFSETQ. Trimming took 4 bases from V and 5 from J, leaving 18 bases between them. The CDR3 is made up of 15 amino acids. CDR3 bases: TGCGCCAGCAGCCCGGGTCCTCTTAAAGCGGAGACCCAGTACTTC. Its protein is CASSPGPLKAETQYF.

This sequence joins TRBV6-5 and TRBJ1-2; the D gene is possibly TRBD1 (5 bases). This CDR3 is 13 amino acids long. The germline V gene has CDR1 MNHEY and CDR2 SVGAGI. Trimming removed 6 bases at V and 2 bases at J, with 10 bases between. The CDR3 sequence: CASRLTGNYGYTF. For the CDR3, the DNA is TGTGCCAGCAGACTCACAGGAAACTATGGCTACACCTTC.

The sample holds a few counts of this clone. One end of the junction does not line up with germline, which may come from a read error. At the DNA level, this CDR3 is encoded by other sequences in the same sample as well. The chain has TRBV19 and TRBJ1-5; 7 positions agree with TRBD1. Germline loops: CDR1 LNHDA, CDR2 SQIVND (reference sequence). There are 16 residues in the CDR3. CDR3 sequence reads: CASSLKGAGGPQAQHF. The CDR3 nucleotides read TGTGCCAGTAGCCTTAAGGGGGCGGGGGGGCCTCAGGCCCAGCATTTT.

The chain links TRBV4-2 to TRBJ1-5, with D unclear. This CDR3 is built from 15 residues. The V gene's germline CDR1 is LGHNA and CDR2 YNFKEQ. Trimming removed 0 bases from V and 2 bases from J, with 8 bases in between. CDR3 in amino acids: CASSQEYEGNQPQHF. CDR3 bases: TGTGCCAGCAGCCAAGAATATGAGGGCAATCAGCCCCAGCATTTT.

V and J are TRBV30 and TRBJ2-6; tentative D call: TRBD1 (6 bases). CDR1 and CDR2 from the germline V gene are GTSNPN and SVGIG (reference sequence). The CDR3 totals 15 residues. Trimming left V 5 bases short and J 2 bases short, with 13 bases between. DNA of the CDR3: TGTGCCTGGGAGTTTGGACAGCCTGGGGCCAACGTCCTGACTTTC. Translated: CAWEFGQPGANVLTF.

This clone was seen a handful of times. This rearrangement joins TRBV6-5 to TRBJ1-3; 8 positions match TRBD1. The germline gives CDR1 MNHEY, CDR2 SVGAGI. This CDR3 region has 12 residues. V dropped 11 bases and J dropped 4; count of bases not matched to a gene: 4. CDR3 in DNA: TGTGCCGCAGGGGGCGCCGGAAACACCATATATTTT. Residues: CAAGGAGNTIYF.

The CDR3 nucleotides are TGTGCCAGCTCCCTAGGGACAGACTCCTACGAGCAGTACGTC. Translation: CASSLGTDSYEQYV. The chain uses TRBV18 and TRBJ2-7; TRBD1 aligns across 7 bases. CDR3 length: 14 amino acids. Unmatched junction bases numbered 5, after V lost 6 bases and J lost 0 bases. Germline V gene lookup returns CDR1 KGHSH and CDR2 LQKENI.

This sequence joins TRBV11-3 and TRBJ2-2; tentatively, D is TRBD1 (5 bases). The CDR3 consists of 15 residues. Per the germline V gene, CDR1 is SGHNT and CDR2 is YENEEA. With 5 bases removed from V and 0 bases from J, the gap between germline ends came to 10 bases. CDR3: CASSGRTSNTGELFF. CDR3 nucleotides: TGTGCCAGCAGCGGCCGGACATCGAACACCGGGGAGCTGTTTTTT.

The chain links TRBV11-3 to TRBJ1-2, with D perhaps TRBD1 (6 bases). CDR1 and CDR2 (germline): SGHNT, YENEEA. Trimming stripped 5 bases from V and 4 bases from J, with 20 bases between. This CDR3 region has 16 residues. The CDR3 DNA reads as TGTGCCAGCAGCCCGCAACAGGGTCTCGTGGGCTATGGCTACACCTTC. Protein product: CASSPQQGLVGYGYTF.

The rearrangement links TRBV5-1 to TRBJ2-1, with 7 bases identical to TRBD2. The junction had 0 bases not matched to a gene; V was cut back by 0 bases and J by 9 bases. CDR1 is SGHRS, CDR2 YFSETQ, per germline. This CDR3 contains 12 residues. CDR3 region: CASSLGLAEQFF. The CDR3, as DNA: TGCGCCAGCAGCTTGGGACTAGCTGAGCAGTTCTTC. Combining the CDR3 with reference TRBV5-1 and TRBJ2-1 gives the whole variable domain KAGVTQTPRYLIKTRGQQVTLSCSPISGHRSVSWYQQTPGQGLQFLFEYFSETQRNKGNFPGRFSGRQFSNSRSEMNVSTLELGDSALYLCASSLGLAEQFFGPGTRLTVL.

This clone was detected only once. This chain joins TRBV30 and TRBJ1-1, with 9 bases aligning to TRBD1. CDR3 size: 13 residues. The germline V gene encodes CDR1 GTSNPN and CDR2 SVGIG (reference sequence). With V trimmed by 5 bases and J by 4 bases, 5 bases remained unmatched. The CDR3 bases are TGTGCCTGGGGGACAGGGCCCGGCACTGAAGCTTTCTTT. This gives the protein CAWGTGPGTEAFF.

V gene TRBV7-9 combines with J gene TRBJ1-6; D call uncertain. Germline CDR1 and CDR2: SEHNR and FQNEAQ (reference sequence). The CDR3 consists of 16 residues. The V end was cut by 5 bases, the J end by 1 base, with 12 bases between. CDR3 residues: CASSPAGSSYNSPLHF. CDR3 nucleotide sequence: TGTGCCAGCAGCCCTGCCGGGTCATCCTATAATTCACCCCTCCACTTT. Supplemented by reference TRBV7-9 and TRBJ1-6, the full variable domain reads DTGVSQNPRHKITKRGQNVTFRCDPISEHNRLYWYRQTLGQGPEFLTYFQNEAQLEKSRLLSDRFSAERPKGSFSTLEIQRTEQGDSAMYLCASSPAGSSYNSPLHFGNGTRLTVT.